Sequencing of this TCR beta chain was carried out in a study of shared clonotypes between healthy human individuals. CDR3 length: 11 amino acids. Trimming cost V 7 bases and J 5 bases, with 12 bases left between them. The germline CDR1 and CDR2 sequences are DFQATT and SNEGSKA (reference sequence). In the study's own analysis: Without quality scores, immunoSEQ junctional reads could not be filtered like full-length reads. Measured with immunoSEQ multiplex PCR; TCRdb has only the in-frame clones, and not every one. V, J and clone size derive from that table, while D and trimming were established from the DNA sequence. This sample yields about 2 million clones, of which over 85% are seen a single time; 0.13% belongs to the top ten.

The sequence was collected from a man between 18 and 29 years old in good health. This sequence joins TRBV20-1 and TRBJ2-7; a possible D gene is TRBD2 (6 bases). Sequenced: naive CD4+ T cells sorted from blood. Subset of the sample: CD45RA+ positively selected. DNA for the CDR3: TGCAGTGTTCGGGGGACCAACGAGCAGTACTTC. This encodes CSVRGTNEQYF.